This TCR beta chain was documented in a study of human T cells and chemical hapten exposure. As for the study in general: The study traced per-sample TCR yield variation mainly to small differences in pooled library volumes.

Time point given: patch test 2, 6 weeks after DPC sensitization. Treatment indicated: therapeutic diphenylcyclopropenone sensitization with weekly scalp DPC. This clonotype appeared a few times. The CDR3 has 13 residues. The V and J ends lost 4 bases and 7 bases, in that order; junction bases with no gene match: 2. Germline V gene sequence: CDR1 SQVTM, CDR2 ANQGSEA. TCRdb analysed the RACE reads with MiXCR anew, one entry per CDR3 protein. The data show 120,000 to 150,000 distinct CDR3 sequences, around 11% seen once. The TCR sequence derives from a woman between 45 and 65 years old with alopecia areata. Some clones in this sample may be carry-over from other donors' samples. Sequenced material: whole blood, taken in connection with sensitization to the hapten diphenylcyclopropenone (DPC). The chain has TRBV29-1 and TRBJ2-1, with 12 bases identical to TRBD2. The CDR3 loop is CSVVGLAGNEQFF. The CDR3 bases are TGCAGCGTTGTTGGACTAGCGGGAAATGAGCAGTTCTTC.